This TCR beta chain originates from a study of OX40 agonist ivuxolimab in advanced cancers. Regarding the study as a whole: The expanded peripheral T cells' antigen specificity was not determined.

This table comes from immunoSEQ multiplex PCR, and its TCRdb copy is limited to in-frame clones, with some not included. The data show just over 20,000 clones, with approximately 89% seen just once and about 16% held by the top ten. The CDR3 has 17 residues. The V end lost 1 base, the J end lost 3 bases, and 18 bases lay between the germline ends. CDR1 and CDR2 from the germline V gene are LNHDA and SQIVND (reference sequence). Comment on this clone: Its antigen is still unknown.

The receptor was derived from an adult with an advanced solid tumor such as melanoma, head and neck, liver or kidney cancer. The sequences come from CD4+ or CD8+ T cells sorted from blood, collected in a trial of the OX40 agonist ivuxolimab. The chain uses TRBV19 and TRBJ1-1; maybe TRBD1 (5 bases). The chain's CDR3 is CASSIARPWTGDTEAFF. The CDR3 DNA reads TGTGCCAGTAGTATAGCCCGTCCCTGGACGGGGGACACTGAAGCTTTCTTT.